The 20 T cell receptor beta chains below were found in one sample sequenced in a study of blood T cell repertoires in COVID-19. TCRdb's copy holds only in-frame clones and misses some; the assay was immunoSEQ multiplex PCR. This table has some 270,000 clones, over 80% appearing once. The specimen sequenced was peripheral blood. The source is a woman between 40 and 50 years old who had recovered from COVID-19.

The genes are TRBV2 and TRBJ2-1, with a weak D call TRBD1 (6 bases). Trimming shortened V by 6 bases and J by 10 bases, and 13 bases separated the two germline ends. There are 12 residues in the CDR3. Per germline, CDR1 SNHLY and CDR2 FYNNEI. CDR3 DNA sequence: TGTGCCAGCAGCCAACAGGGTGACGAGCAGTTCTTC. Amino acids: CASSQQGDEQFF. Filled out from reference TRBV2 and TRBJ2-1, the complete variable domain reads EPEVTQTPSHQVTQMGQEVILRCVPISNHLYFYWYRQILGQKVEFLVSFYNNEISEKSEIFDDQFSVERPDGSNFTLKIRSTKLEDSAMYFCASSQQGDEQFFGPGTRLTVL.

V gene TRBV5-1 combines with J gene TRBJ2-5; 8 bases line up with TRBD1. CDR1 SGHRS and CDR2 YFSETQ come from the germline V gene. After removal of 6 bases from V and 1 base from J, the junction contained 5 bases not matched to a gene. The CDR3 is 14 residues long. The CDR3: CASTRQGTQETQYF. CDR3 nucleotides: TGCGCCAGCACCCGACAGGGGACCCAAGAGACCCAGTACTTC.

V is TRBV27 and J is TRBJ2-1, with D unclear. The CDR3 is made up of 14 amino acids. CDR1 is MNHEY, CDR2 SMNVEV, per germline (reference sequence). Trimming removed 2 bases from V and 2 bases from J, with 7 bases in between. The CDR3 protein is CASSLAGPYNEQFF. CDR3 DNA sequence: TGTGCCAGCAGTTTAGCAGGTCCCTACAATGAGCAGTTCTTC.

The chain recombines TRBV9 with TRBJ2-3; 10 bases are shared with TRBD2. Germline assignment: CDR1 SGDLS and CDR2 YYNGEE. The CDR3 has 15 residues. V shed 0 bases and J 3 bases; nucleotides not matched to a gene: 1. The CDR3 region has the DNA TGTGCCAGCAGCGTAGAAGCGGGGGGGACAGATACGCAGTATTTT. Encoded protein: CASSVEAGGTDTQYF.

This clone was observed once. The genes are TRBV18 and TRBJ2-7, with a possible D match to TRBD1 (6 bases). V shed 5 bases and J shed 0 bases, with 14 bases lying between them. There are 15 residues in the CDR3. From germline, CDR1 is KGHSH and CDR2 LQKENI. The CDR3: CASSAQGVRSYEQYF. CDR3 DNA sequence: TGTGCCAGCTCAGCACAGGGAGTTCGCTCCTACGAGCAGTACTTC.

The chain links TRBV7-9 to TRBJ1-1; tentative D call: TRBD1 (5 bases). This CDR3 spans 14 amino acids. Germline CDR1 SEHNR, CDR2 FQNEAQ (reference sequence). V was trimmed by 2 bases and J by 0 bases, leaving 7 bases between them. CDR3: CASSLQGMNTEAFF. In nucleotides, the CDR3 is TGTGCCAGCAGCTTACAGGGAATGAACACTGAAGCTTTCTTT.

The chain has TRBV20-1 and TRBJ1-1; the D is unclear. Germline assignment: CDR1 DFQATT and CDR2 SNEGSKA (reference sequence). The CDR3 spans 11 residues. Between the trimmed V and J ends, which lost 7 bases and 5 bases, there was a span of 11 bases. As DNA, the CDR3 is TGCAGTGGGTCCGGGTGGACTGAAGCTTTCTTT. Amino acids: CSGSGWTEAFF.

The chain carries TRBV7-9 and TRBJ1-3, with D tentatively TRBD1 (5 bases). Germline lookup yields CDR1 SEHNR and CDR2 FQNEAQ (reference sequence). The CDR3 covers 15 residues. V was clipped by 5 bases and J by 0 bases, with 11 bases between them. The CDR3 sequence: CASSPPGISGNTIYF. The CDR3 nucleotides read TGTGCCAGCAGCCCCCCAGGGATCTCTGGAAACACCATATATTTT. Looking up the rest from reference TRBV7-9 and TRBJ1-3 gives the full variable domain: DTGVSQNPRHKITKRGQNVTFRCDPISEHNRLYWYRQTLGQGPEFLTYFQNEAQLEKSRLLSDRFSAERPKGSFSTLEIQRTEQGDSAMYLCASSPPGISGNTIYFGEGSWLTVV.

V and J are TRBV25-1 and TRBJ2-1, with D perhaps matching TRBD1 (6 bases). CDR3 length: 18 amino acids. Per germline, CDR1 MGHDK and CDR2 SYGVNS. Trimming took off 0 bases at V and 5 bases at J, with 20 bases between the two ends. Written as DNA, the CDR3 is TGTGCCAGCAGTGAATATTTCTTTGGCCCCGACAGGAACAATGAGCAGTTCTTC. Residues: CASSEYFFGPDRNNEQFF.

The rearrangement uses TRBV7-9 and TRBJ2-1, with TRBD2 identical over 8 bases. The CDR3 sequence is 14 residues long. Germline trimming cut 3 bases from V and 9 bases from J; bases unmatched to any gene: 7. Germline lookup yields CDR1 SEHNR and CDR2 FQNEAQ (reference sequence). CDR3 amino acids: CASSLGLVRTEQFF. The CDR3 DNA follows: TGTGCCAGCAGCTTGGGACTAGTGCGGACTGAGCAGTTCTTC. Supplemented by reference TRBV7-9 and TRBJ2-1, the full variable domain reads DTGVSQNPRHKITKRGQNVTFRCDPISEHNRLYWYRQTLGQGPEFLTYFQNEAQLEKSRLLSDRFSAERPKGSFSTLEIQRTEQGDSAMYLCASSLGLVRTEQFFGPGTRLTVL.

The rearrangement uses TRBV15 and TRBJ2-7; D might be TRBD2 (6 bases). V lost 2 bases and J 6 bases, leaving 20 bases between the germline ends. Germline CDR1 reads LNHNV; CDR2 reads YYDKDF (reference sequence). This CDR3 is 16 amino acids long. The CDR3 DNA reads TGTGCCACCAGCAGATTGGGAGGAAAATTAGTTCGCGAGCAGTACTTC. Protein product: CATSRLGGKLVREQYF.

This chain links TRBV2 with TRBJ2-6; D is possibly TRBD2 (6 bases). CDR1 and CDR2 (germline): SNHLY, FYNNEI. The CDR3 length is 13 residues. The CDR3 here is CVEGGSGANVLTF. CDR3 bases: TGTGTGGAGGGAGGTTCTGGGGCCAACGTCCTGACTTTC.

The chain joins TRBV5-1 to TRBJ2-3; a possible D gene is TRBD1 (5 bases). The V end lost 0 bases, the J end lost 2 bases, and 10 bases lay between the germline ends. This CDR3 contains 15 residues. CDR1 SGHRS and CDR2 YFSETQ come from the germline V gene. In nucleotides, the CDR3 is TGCGCCAGCAGCTTGGGAGGACAACTCACAGATACGCAGTATTTT. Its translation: CASSLGGQLTDTQYF.

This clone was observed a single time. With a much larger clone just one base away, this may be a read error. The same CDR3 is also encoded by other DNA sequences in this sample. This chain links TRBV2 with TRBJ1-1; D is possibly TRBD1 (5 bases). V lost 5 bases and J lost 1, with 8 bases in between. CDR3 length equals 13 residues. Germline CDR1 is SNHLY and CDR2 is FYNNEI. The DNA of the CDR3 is TGTGCCAGCAGTAGAACAGGGAACACTGAAGCTTTCTTT. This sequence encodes CASSRTGNTEAFF.

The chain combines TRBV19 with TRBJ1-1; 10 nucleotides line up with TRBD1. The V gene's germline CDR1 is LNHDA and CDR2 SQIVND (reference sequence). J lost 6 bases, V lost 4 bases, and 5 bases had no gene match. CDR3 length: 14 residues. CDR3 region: CASSTDRGISEAFF. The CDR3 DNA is TGTGCCAGTAGTACGGACAGGGGGATATCTGAAGCTTTCTTT.

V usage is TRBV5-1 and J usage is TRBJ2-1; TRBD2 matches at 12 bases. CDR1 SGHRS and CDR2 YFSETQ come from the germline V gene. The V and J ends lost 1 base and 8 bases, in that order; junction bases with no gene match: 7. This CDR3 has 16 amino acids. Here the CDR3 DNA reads TGCGCCAGCAGCTTGCCTAGCGGGGGGGTAGAGGATGAGCAGTTCTTC. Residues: CASSLPSGGVEDEQFF.

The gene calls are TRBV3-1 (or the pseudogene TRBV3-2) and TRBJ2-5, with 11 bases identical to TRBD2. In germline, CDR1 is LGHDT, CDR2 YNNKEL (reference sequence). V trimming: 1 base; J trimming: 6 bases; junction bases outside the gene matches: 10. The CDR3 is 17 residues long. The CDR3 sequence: CASSQAWVAGGRKTQYF. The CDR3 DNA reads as TGTGCCAGCAGCCAAGCTTGGGTAGCGGGGGGGCGGAAGACCCAGTACTTC.

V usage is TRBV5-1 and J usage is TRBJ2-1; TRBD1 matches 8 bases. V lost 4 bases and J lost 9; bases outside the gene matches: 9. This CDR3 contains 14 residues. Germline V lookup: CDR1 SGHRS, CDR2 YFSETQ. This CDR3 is CASSVDRGRTEQFF. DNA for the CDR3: TGCGCCAGCAGCGTTGACAGGGGAAGGACTGAGCAGTTCTTC.

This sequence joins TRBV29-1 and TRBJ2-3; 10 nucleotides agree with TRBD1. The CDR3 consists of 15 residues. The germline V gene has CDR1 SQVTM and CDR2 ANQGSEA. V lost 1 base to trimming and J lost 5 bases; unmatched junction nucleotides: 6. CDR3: CSVEGGQGIVDTQYF. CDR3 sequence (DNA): TGCAGCGTTGAAGGGGGACAGGGGATTGTAGATACGCAGTATTTT.

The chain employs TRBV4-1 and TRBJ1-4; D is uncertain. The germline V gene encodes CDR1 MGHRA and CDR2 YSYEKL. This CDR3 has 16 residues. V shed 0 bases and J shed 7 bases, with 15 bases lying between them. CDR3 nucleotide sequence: TGCGCCAGCAGCCAAGATATGTTAGGTCTAGTTGAAAAACTGTTTTTT. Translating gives CASSQDMLGLVEKLFF.